The 30 T cell receptor beta chains below were found in one sample sequenced in a study of T cell responses to AZD1222 COVID-19 vaccine. The table came from immunoSEQ multiplex PCR; TCRdb's copy has only in-frame clones and leaves some out. This sample yields approximately 84,000 clones, of which 83% are seen a single time; under 1.5% belongs to the top ten. The source was peripheral blood, collected 28 days after the second AZD1222 dose. These receptors came from an adult who received the AZD1222 COVID-19 vaccine.

This chain connects TRBV6-6 to TRBJ2-3, with D possibly being TRBD1 (6 bases). The germline V gene has CDR1 MNHNY and CDR2 SVGAGI (reference sequence). The CDR3 has 14 residues. Trimming removed 6 bases at V and 3 bases at J, with 13 bases between. The CDR3 coding sequence is TGTGCCAGCAGCCGGACAGACATTACAGATACGCAGTATTTT. Encoded protein: CASSRTDITDTQYF.

V gene TRBV11-2 combines with J gene TRBJ2-7; possible D gene TRBD2, 7 bases. This CDR3 spans 15 amino acids. Trimming took 1 base from V and 3 from J, leaving 13 bases between them. Germline CDR1 and CDR2: SGHAT and FQNNGV. Here the CDR3 DNA reads TGTGCCAGCAGCTTAGGGGGGGGGCCCTACTACGAGCAGTACTTC. As protein: CASSLGGGPYYEQYF.

This chain joins TRBV5-1 and TRBJ1-1, with D unresolved. V lost 4 bases and J lost 0, with 13 bases in between. CDR1 and CDR2 (germline): SGHRS, YFSETQ. This CDR3 comprises 15 residues. CDR3 sequence: CASSPREGLNTEAFF. CDR3 nucleotides: TGCGCCAGCAGCCCGAGGGAAGGCTTGAACACTGAAGCTTTCTTT.

The chain recombines TRBV3-1 (or the pseudogene TRBV3-2) with TRBJ1-2; a possible D gene is TRBD1 (5 bases). Germline lookup yields CDR1 LGHDT and CDR2 YNNKEL (reference sequence). With 0 bases removed from V and 4 bases from J, the gap between germline ends came to 12 bases. CDR3 size: 15 residues. The CDR3 sequence: CASSQDGQGTYGYTF. CDR3 DNA: TGTGCCAGCAGCCAAGATGGGCAAGGGACCTATGGCTACACCTTC.

This chain links TRBV18 with TRBJ2-7; D perhaps matches TRBD2 (6 bases). The CDR3 has 16 residues. The ends were cut back, 3 bases at V and 5 bases at J, with 20 bases in the middle. Germline V gene sequence: CDR1 KGHSH, CDR2 LQKENI. CDR3 nucleotides: TGTGCCAGCTCACCGCTGGAGGGAAGCGGTCTGGACGAGCAGTACTTC. This codes for CASSPLEGSGLDEQYF.

This chain links TRBV29-1 with TRBJ2-7; D gene uncertain. Germline V gene sequence: CDR1 SQVTM, CDR2 ANQGSEA. The CDR3 loop spans 12 amino acids. The ends were cut back, 6 bases at V and 1 base at J, with 10 bases in the middle. The CDR3 DNA reads TGCAGCGTGACGGACGCATCCTACGAGCAGTACTTC. This codes for CSVTDASYEQYF.

The chain joins TRBV7-9 to TRBJ1-1; 8 bases agree with TRBD1. The CDR3 is 15 amino acids. The germline V gene encodes CDR1 SEHNR and CDR2 FQNEAQ (reference sequence). J gave up 4 bases and V 0 bases, and 4 bases lay outside the gene matches. The CDR3 DNA is TGTGCCAGCAGCTTAGCCAGGACAGGGAGCACTGAAGCTTTCTTT. Its translation: CASSLARTGSTEAFF.

The chain couples TRBV7-2 to TRBJ1-4; perhaps TRBD1 as D (5 bases). The V end was cut by 6 bases, the J end by 11 bases, with 22 bases between. Germline-derived CDR1 and CDR2 are SGHTA and FQGNSA. The CDR3 spans 15 residues. The CDR3 DNA sequence: TGTGCCAGCAGACAGACCAGGGACCCCATTTCTAAACTGTTTTTT. Its translation: CASRQTRDPISKLFF.

In its sample, this clone was seen once. This chain links TRBV7-2 with TRBJ2-2; D is unclear. This CDR3 region has 14 residues. Trimming pared 3 bases from V and 4 bases from J, leaving 9 bases between. CDR1 SGHTA and CDR2 FQGNSA come from the germline V gene. For the CDR3, the DNA is TGTGCCAGCAGCTTCGGTGGAGCCACCGGGGAGCTGTTTTTT. It is translated as CASSFGGATGELFF.

The chain recombines TRBV5-4 with TRBJ2-1; 11 nucleotides align to TRBD2. V lost 0 bases, J lost 4 bases, and 3 bases stayed unmatched. The CDR3 has 16 amino acids. Per the germline V gene, CDR1 is SGHNT and CDR2 is YYREEE (reference sequence). CDR3 in DNA: TGTGCCAGCAGCTTGGCCGGGACTAGCGGATACAATGAGCAGTTCTTC. Residues: CASSLAGTSGYNEQFF.

The V call is TRBV14, the J call TRBJ1-1; TRBD1 is a possible D gene (5 bases). Trimming stripped 5 bases from V and 5 bases from J, with 12 bases between. The CDR3 is 13 residues long. The germline V gene encodes CDR1 SGHDN and CDR2 FVKESK. In DNA, the CDR3 is TGTGCCAGCAGCTTCGACCGGGGGACTGAAGCTTTCTTT. This gives the protein CASSFDRGTEAFF.

This chain joins TRBV12-3 or TRBV12-4 and TRBJ1-1; D is ambiguous. The CDR3 loop spans 12 amino acids. Deletions cut 3 bases from V and 8 bases from J, with 10 bases between. CDR3 in amino acids: CASSFNPTEAFF. The CDR3 DNA reads as TGTGCCAGCAGTTTTAACCCAACAGAAGCTTTCTTT.

V is TRBV30 and J is TRBJ1-1; D unclear. This CDR3 spans 13 amino acids. The V and J ends lost 0 bases and 0 bases respectively, with 5 bases between them. The germline gives CDR1 GTSNPN, CDR2 SVGIG (reference sequence). CDR3 in DNA: TGTGCCTGGAGTGTAAACCTGAACACTGAAGCTTTCTTT. This gives the protein CAWSVNLNTEAFF.

The J gene is TRBJ2-1, the V gene TRBV6-2 or TRBV6-3; D uncertain. In germline, CDR1 is MNHEY, CDR2 SVGEGT. The V end lost 6 bases, the J end lost 3 bases, and 6 bases lay between the germline ends. This CDR3 contains 12 residues. The CDR3 loop reads CASSLSYNEQFF. CDR3 in DNA: TGTGCCAGCAGCCTAAGCTACAATGAGCAGTTCTTC.

The chain carries TRBV11-2 and TRBJ2-6; 8 nucleotides agree with TRBD1. CDR1 SGHAT and CDR2 FQNNGV come from the germline V gene. J was trimmed by 0 bases and V by 4 bases; bases with no gene match: 11. CDR3 length: 19 residues. The CDR3 DNA sequence: TGTGCCAGCAGCTCAAACCCGGGACAGGAGAGCTCTGGGGCCAACGTCCTGACTTTC. Residues: CASSSNPGQESSGANVLTF.

The chain couples TRBV19 to TRBJ1-2; no clear D. Looked up from germline, CDR1 is LNHDA and CDR2 is SQIVND (reference sequence). CDR3 size: 15 residues. V was pared by 0 bases and J by 6 bases, with 14 bases between. CDR3 DNA: TGTGCCAGTAGTATAGATGGGGTCCAGGTGAATGGCTACACCTTC. Protein sequence: CASSIDGVQVNGYTF.

This chain links TRBV25-1 with TRBJ2-1; 9 nucleotides match TRBD2. With V trimmed by 1 base and J by 6 bases, 4 bases remained unmatched. CDR1 and CDR2 from the germline V gene are MGHDK and SYGVNS. The CDR3 totals 15 residues. DNA of the CDR3: TGTGCCAGCAGTGAATCAGCGGGAGGAGGCAATGAGCAGTTCTTC. This sequence encodes CASSESAGGGNEQFF. Drawing the rest from reference TRBV25-1 and TRBJ2-1, the complete variable domain is EADIYQTPRYLVIGTGKKITLECSQTMGHDKMYWYQQDPGMELHLIHYSYGVNSTEKGDLSSESTVSRIRTEHFPLTLESARPSHTSQYLCASSESAGGGNEQFFGPGTRLTVL.

V usage is TRBV19 and J usage is TRBJ1-3; D not certain. V was trimmed by 6 bases and J by 0 bases, leaving 12 bases between them. Germline CDR1 is LNHDA and CDR2 is SQIVND (reference sequence). The CDR3 spans 15 residues. The DNA of the CDR3 is TGTGCCAGTAGCAGAACATCGGACTCTGGAAACACCATATATTTT. Amino acid sequence: CASSRTSDSGNTIYF.

This rearrangement joins TRBV5-1 to TRBJ1-1, with D perhaps matching TRBD1 (5 bases). Between the trimmed V and J ends, which lost 1 base and 2 bases, there was a span of 12 bases. This CDR3 is 15 amino acids long. In germline, CDR1 is SGHRS, CDR2 YFSETQ. The CDR3 sequence is CASSLYGGSNTEAFF. The CDR3 DNA sequence: TGCGCCAGCAGCTTGTATGGGGGGTCTAACACTGAAGCTTTCTTT.

This sequence joins TRBV6-2 or TRBV6-3 and TRBJ2-7, with 9 bases lining up with TRBD2. Trimming cost V 4 bases and J 3 bases; bases outside gene matches: 10. CDR1 MNHEY and CDR2 SVGEGT come from the germline V gene. This CDR3 comprises 16 residues. DNA for the CDR3: TGTGCCAGCAGTTCGGCGCGGCGGGAGGGTTACTACGAGCAGTACTTC. It is translated as CASSSARREGYYEQYF.

About this clone itself: It is unclear where the CDR3 begins or ends on the DNA, so no DNA is shown, and the CDR3 is as TCRdb lists it. This chain connects TRBV1 to TRBJ1-1; the table gives TRBD1 as D, unverified against the DNA. TRBV1 corresponds to a pseudogene. Termini included, the CDR3 measures 17 amino acids. Here the CDR3 reads CTSSQDDKWGTGTEAFF.

The chain combines TRBV7-9 with TRBJ2-7, with TRBD1 identical over 8 bases. V was pared by 11 bases and J by 5 bases, with 11 bases of the junction left unmatched. The CDR3 loop spans 13 amino acids. The germline V gene has CDR1 SEHNR and CDR2 FQNEAQ (reference sequence). In nucleotides, the CDR3 is TGTGCCGGACAGGGTGGTAAGTACGACGAGCAGTACTTC. This gives the protein CAGQGGKYDEQYF.

The chain recombines TRBV11-3 with TRBJ1-1; the D gene is possibly TRBD1 (5 bases). The V gene's germline CDR1 is SGHNT and CDR2 YENEEA. The length of the CDR3 is 14 residues. The V and J ends lost 1 base and 4 bases respectively, with 10 bases between them. Here the CDR3 DNA reads TGTGCCAGCAGCTTAGGGCAGGGTAGCACTGAAGCTTTCTTT. Protein product: CASSLGQGSTEAFF.

The V call is TRBV29-1, the J call TRBJ2-1, with D uncertain. From germline, CDR1 is SQVTM and CDR2 ANQGSEA. V was trimmed by 3 bases and J by 0 bases, leaving 6 bases between them. The CDR3 is made up of 13 amino acids. CDR3 residues: CSVDLSSYNEQFF. DNA for the CDR3: TGCAGCGTTGATCTCAGCTCCTACAATGAGCAGTTCTTC.

The chain is built from TRBV5-1 and TRBJ2-3; TRBD2 matches 9 bases. The CDR3 has 16 amino acids. CDR1 and CDR2 (germline): SGHRS, YFSETQ. Trimming cost V 2 bases and J 5 bases; bases outside gene matches: 9. The CDR3 here is CASSLQLAGAGDTQYF. CDR3 sequence (DNA): TGCGCCAGCAGCTTACAATTAGCGGGAGCTGGAGATACGCAGTATTTT.

The J gene is TRBJ2-2, the V gene TRBV7-3; D gene uncertain. Germline V gene lookup returns CDR1 SGHTA and CDR2 FQGTGA. The CDR3 extends over 14 amino acids. Trimming took off 2 bases at V and 2 bases at J, with 6 bases between the two ends. The chain's CDR3 is CASSLGRNTGELFF. The CDR3 DNA follows: TGTGCCAGCAGCTTAGGCAGAAACACCGGGGAGCTGTTTTTT.

This chain joins TRBV11-1 and TRBJ2-7, with a tentative D call TRBD1 (5 bases). The ends were cut back, 1 base at V and 2 bases at J, with 6 bases in the middle. CDR3 length: 13 residues. The V gene's germline CDR1 is SGHAT and CDR2 FQDESV (reference sequence). Here the CDR3 DNA reads TGTGCCAGCAGCTTAGGGACAACCTACGAGCAGTACTTC. Translating it yields CASSLGTTYEQYF.

The chain recombines TRBV5-1 with TRBJ2-2; maybe TRBD2 (6 bases). Per germline, CDR1 SGHRS and CDR2 YFSETQ. Trimming removed 1 base from V and 0 bases from J, with 10 bases in between. This CDR3 has 16 residues. CDR3 nucleotides: TGCGCCAGCAGCTTGTACGGGGGATCGAACACCGGGGAGCTGTTTTTT. It codes for CASSLYGGSNTGELFF.

The gene calls are TRBV3-1 (or the pseudogene TRBV3-2) and TRBJ1-1; D is undetermined. The germline gives CDR1 LGHDT, CDR2 YNNKEL (reference sequence). This CDR3 has 16 residues. Trimming shortened V by 0 bases and J by 1 base, and 12 bases separated the two germline ends. CDR3 DNA: TGTGCCAGCAGCCAAGATCCCTACGGGGAGAACACTGAAGCTTTCTTT. Encoded protein: CASSQDPYGENTEAFF.

This chain connects TRBV7-2 to TRBJ2-7; no reliable D call. CDR1 and CDR2 from the germline V gene are SGHTA and FQGNSA. V was clipped by 5 bases and J by 3 bases, with 11 bases between them. This CDR3 has 13 amino acids. The CDR3 sequence is CASSPVGLYEQYF. Here the CDR3 DNA reads TGTGCCAGCAGCCCGGTCGGTCTCTACGAGCAGTACTTC.